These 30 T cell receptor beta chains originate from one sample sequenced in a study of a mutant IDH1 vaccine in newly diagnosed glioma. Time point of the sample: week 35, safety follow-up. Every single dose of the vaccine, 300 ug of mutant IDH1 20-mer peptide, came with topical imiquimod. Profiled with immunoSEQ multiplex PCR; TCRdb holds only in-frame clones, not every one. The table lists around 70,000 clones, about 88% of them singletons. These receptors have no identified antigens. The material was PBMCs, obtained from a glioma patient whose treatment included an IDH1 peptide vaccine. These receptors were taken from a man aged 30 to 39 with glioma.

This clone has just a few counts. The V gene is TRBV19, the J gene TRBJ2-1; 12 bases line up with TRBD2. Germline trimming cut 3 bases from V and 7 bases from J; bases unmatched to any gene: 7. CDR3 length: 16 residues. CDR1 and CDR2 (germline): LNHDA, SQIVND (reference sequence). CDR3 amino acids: CASSIAVLAGGNEQFF. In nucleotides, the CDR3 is TGTGCCAGTAGTATTGCGGTGCTAGCGGGAGGGAATGAGCAGTTCTTC.

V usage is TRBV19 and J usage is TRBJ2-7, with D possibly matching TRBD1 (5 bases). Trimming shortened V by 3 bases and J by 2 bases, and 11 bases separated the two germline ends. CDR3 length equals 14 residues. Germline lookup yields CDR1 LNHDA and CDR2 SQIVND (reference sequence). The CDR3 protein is CASSIMPGTYEQYF. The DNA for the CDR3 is TGTGCCAGTAGTATCATGCCAGGGACCTACGAGCAGTACTTC.

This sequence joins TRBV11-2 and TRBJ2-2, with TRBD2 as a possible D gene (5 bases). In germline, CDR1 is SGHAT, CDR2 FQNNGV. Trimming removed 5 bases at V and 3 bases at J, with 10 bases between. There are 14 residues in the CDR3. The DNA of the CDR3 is TGTGCCAGCAGCCCGCCGGGGTACACCGGGGAGCTGTTTTTT. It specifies CASSPPGYTGELFF.

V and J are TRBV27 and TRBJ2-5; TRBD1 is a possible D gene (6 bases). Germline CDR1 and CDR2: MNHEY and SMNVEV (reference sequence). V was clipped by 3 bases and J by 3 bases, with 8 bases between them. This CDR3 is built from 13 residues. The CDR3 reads CASSFHREETQYF. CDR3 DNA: TGTGCCAGCAGTTTTCACAGGGAAGAGACCCAGTACTTC.

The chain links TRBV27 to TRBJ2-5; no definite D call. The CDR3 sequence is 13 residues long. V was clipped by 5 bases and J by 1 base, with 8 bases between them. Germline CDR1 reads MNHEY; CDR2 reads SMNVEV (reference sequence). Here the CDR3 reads CASSPYFQETQYF. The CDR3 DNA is TGTGCCAGCAGTCCCTACTTCCAAGAGACCCAGTACTTC.

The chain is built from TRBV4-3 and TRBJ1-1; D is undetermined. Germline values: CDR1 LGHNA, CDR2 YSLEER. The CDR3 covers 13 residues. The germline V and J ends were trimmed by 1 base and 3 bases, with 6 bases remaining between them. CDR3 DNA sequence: TGCGCCAGCAGCCAAGGAATGGACACTGAAGCTTTCTTT. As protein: CASSQGMDTEAFF.

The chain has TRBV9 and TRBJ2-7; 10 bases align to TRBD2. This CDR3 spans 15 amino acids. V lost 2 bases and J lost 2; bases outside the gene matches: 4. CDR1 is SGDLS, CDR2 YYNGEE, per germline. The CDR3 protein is CASSVAGLAAYEQYF. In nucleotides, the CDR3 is TGTGCCAGCAGCGTTGCCGGACTAGCGGCCTACGAGCAGTACTTC. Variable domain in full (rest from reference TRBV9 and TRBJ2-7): DSGVTQTPKHLITATGQRVTLRCSPRSGDLSVYWYQQSLDQGLQFLIQYYNGEERAKGNILERFSAQQFPDLHSELNLSSLELGDSALYFCASSVAGLAAYEQYFGPGTRLTVT.

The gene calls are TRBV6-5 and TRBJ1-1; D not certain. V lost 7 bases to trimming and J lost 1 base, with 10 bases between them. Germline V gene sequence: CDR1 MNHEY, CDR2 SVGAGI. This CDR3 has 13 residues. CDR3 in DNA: TGTGCCAGCACCCGAGGGCCGAACACTGAAGCTTTCTTT. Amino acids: CASTRGPNTEAFF.

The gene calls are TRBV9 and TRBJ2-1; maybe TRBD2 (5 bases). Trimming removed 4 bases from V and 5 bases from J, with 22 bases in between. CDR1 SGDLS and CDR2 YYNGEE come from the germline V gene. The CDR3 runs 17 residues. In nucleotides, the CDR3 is TGTGCCAGCAGCTCTCGGACTGTTCCATCGCTTGACAATGAGCAGTTCTTC. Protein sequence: CASSSRTVPSLDNEQFF.

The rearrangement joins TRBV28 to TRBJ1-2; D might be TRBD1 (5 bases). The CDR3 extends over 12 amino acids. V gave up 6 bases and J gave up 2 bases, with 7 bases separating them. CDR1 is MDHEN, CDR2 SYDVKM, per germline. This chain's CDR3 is CASSPGNYGYTF. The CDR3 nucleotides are TGTGCCAGCAGCCCAGGGAACTATGGCTACACCTTC.

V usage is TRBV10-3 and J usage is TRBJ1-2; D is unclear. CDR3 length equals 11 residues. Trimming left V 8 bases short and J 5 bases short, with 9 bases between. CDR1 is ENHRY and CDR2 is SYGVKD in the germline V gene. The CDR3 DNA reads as TGTGCCATCGCAGCGGATTATGGCTACACCTTC. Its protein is CAIAADYGYTF.

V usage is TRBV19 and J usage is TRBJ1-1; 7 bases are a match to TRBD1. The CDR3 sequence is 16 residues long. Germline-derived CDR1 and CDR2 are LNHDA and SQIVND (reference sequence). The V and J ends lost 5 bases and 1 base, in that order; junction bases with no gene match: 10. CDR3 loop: CASSQATGVENTEAFF. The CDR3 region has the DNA TGTGCCAGTAGTCAGGCAACAGGGGTTGAGAACACTGAAGCTTTCTTT.

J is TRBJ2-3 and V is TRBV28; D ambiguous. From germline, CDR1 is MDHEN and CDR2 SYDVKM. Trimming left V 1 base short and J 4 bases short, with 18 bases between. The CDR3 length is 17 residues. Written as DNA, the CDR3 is TGTGCCAGCAGTTTATCCCCCATGGCCCCGGGCCCAGATACGCAGTATTTT. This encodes CASSLSPMAPGPDTQYF.

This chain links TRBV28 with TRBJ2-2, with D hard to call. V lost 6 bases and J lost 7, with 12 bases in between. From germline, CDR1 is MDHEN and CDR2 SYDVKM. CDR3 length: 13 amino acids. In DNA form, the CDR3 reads TGTGCCAGCAGCCAGACCCGTGGCGGGGAGCTGTTTTTT. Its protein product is CASSQTRGGELFF.

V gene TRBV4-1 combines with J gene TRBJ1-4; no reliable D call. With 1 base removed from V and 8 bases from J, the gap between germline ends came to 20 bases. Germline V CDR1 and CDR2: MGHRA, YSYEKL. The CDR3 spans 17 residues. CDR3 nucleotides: TGCGCCAGCAGCCAAGTTAGGAACCGGTCCCCACGAGAAAAACTGTTTTTT. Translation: CASSQVRNRSPREKLFF.

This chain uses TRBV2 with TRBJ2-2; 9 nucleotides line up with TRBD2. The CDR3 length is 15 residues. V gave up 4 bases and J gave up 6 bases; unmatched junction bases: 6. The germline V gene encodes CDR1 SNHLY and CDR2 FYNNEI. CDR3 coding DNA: TGTGCCAGCAGTGGGGTTAGCGGGAGTTCCGGGGAGCTGTTTTTT. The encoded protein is CASSGVSGSSGELFF.

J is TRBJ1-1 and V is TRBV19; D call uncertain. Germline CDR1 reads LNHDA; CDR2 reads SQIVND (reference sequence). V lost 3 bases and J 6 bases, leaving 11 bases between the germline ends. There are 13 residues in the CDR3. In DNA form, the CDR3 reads TGTGCCAGTAGTATCTCCCTGGGCGCTGAAGCTTTCTTT. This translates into CASSISLGAEAFF. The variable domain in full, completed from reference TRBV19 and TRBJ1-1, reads DGGITQSPKYLFRKEGQNVTLSCEQNLNHDAMYWYRQDPGQGLRLIYYSQIVNDFQKGDIAEGYSVSREKKESFPLTVTSAQKNPTAFYLCASSISLGAEAFFGQGTRLTVV.

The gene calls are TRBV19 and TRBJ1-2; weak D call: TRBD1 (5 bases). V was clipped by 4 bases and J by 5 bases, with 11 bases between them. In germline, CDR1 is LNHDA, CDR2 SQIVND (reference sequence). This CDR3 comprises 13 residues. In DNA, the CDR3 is TGTGCCAGTAGTAGGGGGATATTATATGGCTACACCTTC. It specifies CASSRGILYGYTF.

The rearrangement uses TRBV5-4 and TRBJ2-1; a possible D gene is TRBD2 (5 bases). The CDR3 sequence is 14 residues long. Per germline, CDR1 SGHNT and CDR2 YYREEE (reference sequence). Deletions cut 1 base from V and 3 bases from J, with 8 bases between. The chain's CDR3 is CASSLTGIYNEQFF. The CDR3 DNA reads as TGTGCCAGCAGCTTGACGGGAATCTACAATGAGCAGTTCTTC.

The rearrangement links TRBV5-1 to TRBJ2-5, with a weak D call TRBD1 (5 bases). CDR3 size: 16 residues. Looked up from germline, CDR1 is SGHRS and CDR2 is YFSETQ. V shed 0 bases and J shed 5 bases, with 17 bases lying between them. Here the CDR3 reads CASSLGPRVRGETQYF. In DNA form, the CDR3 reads TGCGCCAGCAGCTTGGGGCCCAGGGTAAGAGGCGAGACCCAGTACTTC.

The CDR3: CASSPLLSGANVLTF. The CDR3 DNA is TGTGCCAGCAGTCCCCTACTCTCTGGGGCCAACGTCCTGACTTTC. The chain recombines TRBV6-6 with TRBJ2-6; D call uncertain. Trimming stripped 5 bases from V and 0 bases from J, with 8 bases between. CDR3 length: 15 amino acids. The germline gives CDR1 MNHNY, CDR2 SVGAGI (reference sequence).

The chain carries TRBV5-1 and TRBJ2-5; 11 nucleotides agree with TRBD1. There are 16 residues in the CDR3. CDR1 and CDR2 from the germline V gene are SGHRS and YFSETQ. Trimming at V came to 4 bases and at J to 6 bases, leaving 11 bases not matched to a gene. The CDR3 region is CASSPLPGTGGKTQYF. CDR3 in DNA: TGCGCCAGCAGCCCCCTCCCCGGGACAGGGGGAAAGACCCAGTACTTC.

The CDR3 reads CASSIFRGFAFF. CDR3 DNA: TGTGCCAGTAGTATTTTCCGGGGCTTCGCTTTCTTT. The rearrangement uses TRBV19 and TRBJ1-1; D perhaps matches TRBD1 (5 bases). Trimming left V 3 bases short and J 11 bases short, with 13 bases between. Germline values: CDR1 LNHDA, CDR2 SQIVND (reference sequence). The CDR3 is 12 residues long. Complete variable domain (other parts from reference TRBV19 and TRBJ1-1): DGGITQSPKYLFRKEGQNVTLSCEQNLNHDAMYWYRQDPGQGLRLIYYSQIVNDFQKGDIAEGYSVSREKKESFPLTVTSAQKNPTAFYLCASSIFRGFAFFGQGTRLTVV.

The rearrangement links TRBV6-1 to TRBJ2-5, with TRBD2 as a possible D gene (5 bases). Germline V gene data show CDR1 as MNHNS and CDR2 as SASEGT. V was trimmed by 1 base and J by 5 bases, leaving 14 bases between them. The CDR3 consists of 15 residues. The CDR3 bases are TGTGCCAGCAGTGAAGTCGGGGAAGGGTGGGAGACCCAGTACTTC. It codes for CASSEVGEGWETQYF.

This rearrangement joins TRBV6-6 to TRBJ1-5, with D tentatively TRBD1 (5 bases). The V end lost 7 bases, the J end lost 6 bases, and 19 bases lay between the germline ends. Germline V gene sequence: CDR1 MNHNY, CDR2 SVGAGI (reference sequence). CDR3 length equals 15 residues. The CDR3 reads CASNPSLGDGQPQHF. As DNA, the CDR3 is TGTGCCAGCAACCCGAGTTTGGGGGATGGTCAGCCCCAGCATTTT.

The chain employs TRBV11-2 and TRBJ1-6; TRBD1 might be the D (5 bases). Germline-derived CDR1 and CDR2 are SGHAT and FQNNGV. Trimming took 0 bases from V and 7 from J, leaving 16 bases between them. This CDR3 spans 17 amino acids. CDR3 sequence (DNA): TGTGCCAGCAGCTTAGATCAACTCGGGACCCAAAATTCACCCCTCCACTTT. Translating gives CASSLDQLGTQNSPLHF. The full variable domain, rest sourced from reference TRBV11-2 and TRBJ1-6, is EAGVAQSPRYKIIEKRQSVAFWCNPISGHATLYWYQQILGQGPKLLIQFQNNGVVDDSQLPKDRFSAERLKGVDSTLKIQPAKLEDSAVYLCASSLDQLGTQNSPLHFGNGTRLTVT.

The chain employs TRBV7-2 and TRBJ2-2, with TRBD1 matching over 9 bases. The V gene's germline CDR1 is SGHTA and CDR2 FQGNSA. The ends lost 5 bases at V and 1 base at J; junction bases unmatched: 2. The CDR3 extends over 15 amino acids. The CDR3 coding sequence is TGTGCCAGCAGCGGGACAGGGCTGAACACCGGGGAGCTGTTTTTT. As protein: CASSGTGLNTGELFF.

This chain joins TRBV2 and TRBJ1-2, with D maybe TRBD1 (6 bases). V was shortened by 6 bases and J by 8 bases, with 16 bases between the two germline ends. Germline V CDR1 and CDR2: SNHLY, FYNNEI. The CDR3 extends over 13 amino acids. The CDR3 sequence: CASRRTVPEGYTF. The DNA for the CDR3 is TGTGCCAGCAGGCGGACAGTCCCAGAGGGCTACACCTTC. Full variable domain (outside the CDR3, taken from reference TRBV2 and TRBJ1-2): EPEVTQTPSHQVTQMGQEVILRCVPISNHLYFYWYRQILGQKVEFLVSFYNNEISEKSEIFDDQFSVERPDGSNFTLKIRSTKLEDSAMYFCASRRTVPEGYTFGSGTRLTVV.

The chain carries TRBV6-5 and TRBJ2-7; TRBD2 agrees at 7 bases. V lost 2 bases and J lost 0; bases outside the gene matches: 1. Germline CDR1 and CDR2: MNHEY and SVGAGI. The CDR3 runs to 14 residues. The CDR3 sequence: CASSYGGGSYEQYF. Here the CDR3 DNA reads TGTGCCAGCAGTTACGGCGGGGGCTCCTACGAGCAGTACTTC.

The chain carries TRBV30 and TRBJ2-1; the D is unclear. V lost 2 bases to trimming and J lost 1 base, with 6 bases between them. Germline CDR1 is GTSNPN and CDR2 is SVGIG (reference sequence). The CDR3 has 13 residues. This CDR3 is CAWSINSYNEQFF. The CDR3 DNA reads TGTGCCTGGAGTATTAATTCCTACAATGAGCAGTTCTTC. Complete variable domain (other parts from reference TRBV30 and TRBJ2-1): SQTIHQWPATLVQPVGSPLSLECTVEGTSNPNLYWYRQAAGRGLQLLFYSVGIGQISSEVPQNLSASRPQDRQFILSSKKLLLSDSGFYLCAWSINSYNEQFFGPGTRLTVL.